These 26 T cell receptor beta chains were sequenced from one sample in a study of T cell responses to AZD1222 COVID-19 vaccine. Only in-frame clones appear in the TCRdb table, and some are missing; sequencing was by immunoSEQ multiplex PCR. Of some 150,000 clones in the sample, roughly 93% were seen once. Source: peripheral blood, taken on day 0 of MenACWY control vaccination. The receptor source for this set is an adult in good health.

The chain couples TRBV4-1 to TRBJ2-1, with 9 bases identical to TRBD2. The V gene's germline CDR1 is MGHRA and CDR2 YSYEKL. This CDR3 is 17 amino acids long. Trimming at V came to 0 bases and at J to 2 bases, leaving 5 bases not matched to a gene. The CDR3 DNA follows: TGCGCCAGCAGCCAAGAGGGCGCTAGCGGGGCCTACAATGAGCAGTTCTTC. It is translated as CASSQEGASGAYNEQFF.

The CDR3 here is CASSVMTQGLRADTQYF. CDR3 bases: TGTGCCAGCAGTGTAATGACCCAGGGGCTGAGGGCAGATACGCAGTATTTT. V gene TRBV6-1 combines with J gene TRBJ2-3, with D perhaps TRBD1 (6 bases). Trimming left V 4 bases short and J 4 bases short, with 21 bases between. CDR1 and CDR2 (germline): MNHNS, SASEGT. The CDR3 extends over 17 amino acids.

This clone appeared once. This sequence joins TRBV6-4 and TRBJ1-6; D not certain. The germline V gene has CDR1 MRHNA and CDR2 SNTAGT. V lost 5 bases and J 6 bases, leaving 14 bases between the germline ends. CDR3 length: 15 amino acids. CDR3 sequence reads: CASSPLGGSNSPLHF. The DNA for the CDR3 is TGTGCCAGCAGTCCGCTGGGAGGAAGTAATTCACCCCTCCACTTT.

Comment on this clone: Other nucleotide sequences from this sample produce the same CDR3. The chain uses TRBV28 and TRBJ1-6, with D maybe TRBD1 (6 bases). Germline assignment: CDR1 MDHEN and CDR2 SYDVKM. The CDR3 length is 14 residues. Trimming took off 3 bases at V and 7 bases at J, with 10 bases between the two ends. CDR3 residues: CASSFLGGNSPLHF. For the CDR3, the DNA is TGTGCCAGCAGTTTTTTAGGGGGGAATTCACCCCTCCACTTT.

V is TRBV27 and J is TRBJ2-1; TRBD2 matches at 7 bases. The junction had 2 bases not matched to a gene; V was cut back by 4 bases and J by 5 bases. The CDR3 is made up of 13 amino acids. Germline CDR1 is MNHEY and CDR2 is SMNVEV (reference sequence). The CDR3 nucleotides read TGTGCCAGCAGTTCCAGCGGGAACAATGAGCAGTTCTTC. This codes for CASSSSGNNEQFF.

The table lists this clone with a count of one. This sequence joins TRBV6-6 and TRBJ1-3; 7 bases agree with TRBD1. The V gene's germline CDR1 is MNHNY and CDR2 SVGAGI (reference sequence). The CDR3 contains 15 residues. V shed 4 bases and J 2 bases; nucleotides not matched to a gene: 5. Here the CDR3 reads CASSFQGEAGNTIYF. As DNA, the CDR3 is TGTGCCAGCAGTTTCCAGGGGGAAGCTGGAAACACCATATATTTT.

The CDR3 DNA reads as TGTGCTAGTGGTGACTACGAGCAGTACTTC. Translated: CASGDYEQYF. V is TRBV12-5 and J is TRBJ2-7; D is ambiguous. CDR3 size: 10 residues. V was shortened by 5 bases and J by 3 bases, with 2 bases between the two germline ends. Germline V lookup: CDR1 LGHNT, CDR2 FRNRAP.

The rearrangement links TRBV6-1 to TRBJ1-2; 10 positions agree with TRBD1. The CDR3 has 13 residues. The germline V gene encodes CDR1 MNHNS and CDR2 SASEGT. The V and J ends lost 3 bases and 8 bases, in that order; junction bases with no gene match: 3. In DNA form, the CDR3 reads TGTGCCAGCAGTGACCGGGACAGGGGAGGCTACACCTTC. Amino acid sequence: CASSDRDRGGYTF.

J is TRBJ2-1 and V is TRBV6-4, with 9 bases matching TRBD2. The CDR3 runs to 18 residues. In germline, CDR1 is MRHNA, CDR2 SNTAGT. V was clipped by 3 bases and J by 6 bases; unmatched bases: 15. CDR3 residues: CASSEIAGVQSPRNEQFF. In DNA form, the CDR3 reads TGTGCCAGCAGTGAAATAGCGGGAGTTCAATCGCCTCGCAATGAGCAGTTCTTC.

The chain employs TRBV27 and TRBJ2-6; no clear D gene. CDR3 size: 15 residues. V lost 2 bases, J lost 4 bases, and 9 bases lay in between. Per germline, CDR1 MNHEY and CDR2 SMNVEV (reference sequence). In DNA, the CDR3 is TGTGCCAGCAGTTTAAGACCGGAAGGGGCCAACGTCCTGACTTTC. Translating gives CASSLRPEGANVLTF.

V and J are TRBV10-3 and TRBJ1-5; 7 bases map to TRBD1. The CDR3 has 17 amino acids. V lost 0 bases and J lost 5; bases outside the gene matches: 10. The germline V gene encodes CDR1 ENHRY and CDR2 SYGVKD. CDR3 nucleotides: TGTGCCATCAGTGAGTCCAGCAACAGGGGCAGGGATCAGCCCCAGCATTTT. Residues: CAISESSNRGRDQPQHF.

The chain links TRBV5-1 to TRBJ2-3; 7 nucleotides align to TRBD1. The CDR3 sequence is 15 residues long. The ends lost 5 bases at V and 4 bases at J; junction bases unmatched: 10. Germline V lookup: CDR1 SGHRS, CDR2 YFSETQ. As DNA, the CDR3 is TGCGCCAGCAGTTCCGGGACAGTGGGGGCAGATACGCAGTATTTT. Its translation is CASSSGTVGADTQYF.

The rearrangement uses TRBV30 and TRBJ1-5; 10 nucleotides match TRBD1. V was pared by 3 bases and J by 3 bases, with 5 bases of the junction left unmatched. The CDR3 has 15 amino acids. The germline V gene encodes CDR1 GTSNPN and CDR2 SVGIG (reference sequence). The CDR3 DNA follows: TGTGCCTGGAGCGGGACAGGGGCGTACAATCAGCCCCAGCATTTT. Amino acids: CAWSGTGAYNQPQHF.

This chain uses TRBV6-5 with TRBJ1-2; 9 nucleotides agree with TRBD1. CDR1 and CDR2 from the germline V gene are MNHEY and SVGAGI. The CDR3 extends over 13 amino acids. V lost 5 bases to trimming and J lost 6 bases; unmatched junction nucleotides: 4. CDR3 sequence: CASSRTGVHGYTF. CDR3 coding DNA: TGTGCCAGCAGTCGGACAGGGGTCCATGGCTACACCTTC.

This chain uses TRBV27 with TRBJ1-3; the D gene is possibly TRBD1 (5 bases). Germline values: CDR1 MNHEY, CDR2 SMNVEV (reference sequence). The V end was cut by 3 bases, the J end by 2 bases, with 11 bases between. The CDR3 contains 15 residues. This CDR3 is CASSFTGDPGNTIYF. The CDR3, as DNA: TGTGCCAGCAGTTTTACAGGCGACCCTGGAAACACCATATATTTT.

The CDR3, as DNA: TGTGCCAGCAGCTCGACGGCAGGGGGCGCTCGGGGCTACACCTTC. It codes for CASSSTAGGARGYTF. The V and J genes are TRBV5-6 and TRBJ1-2; 8 nucleotides line up with TRBD1. The V gene end was trimmed by 3 bases and the J gene end by 8 bases; junction bases not matched to a gene: 12. Germline-derived CDR1 and CDR2 are SGHDT and YYEEEE. The CDR3 is made up of 15 amino acids.

V and J are TRBV7-3 and TRBJ2-1; maybe TRBD2 (6 bases). This CDR3 has 17 residues. Trimming took 6 bases from V and 0 from J, leaving 18 bases between them. CDR1 is SGHTA and CDR2 is FQGTGA in the germline V gene. The CDR3 DNA is TGTGCCAGCAGATCCGCCGGGACTCTAGACTCCTACAATGAGCAGTTCTTC. Protein: CASRSAGTLDSYNEQFF.

This CDR3 reads CASSYDRESLHF. As DNA, the CDR3 is TGCGCCAGCAGCTACGACCGGGAGTCCCTCCACTTT. The chain combines TRBV5-1 with TRBJ1-6; D gene uncertain. Germline CDR1 is SGHRS and CDR2 is YFSETQ. V was cut by 3 bases and J by 14 bases, with 12 bases left in between. The CDR3 loop spans 12 amino acids.

V and J are TRBV6-6 and TRBJ1-1; the D is unclear. In germline, CDR1 is MNHNY, CDR2 SVGAGI (reference sequence). CDR3 length: 14 amino acids. V gave up 0 bases and J gave up 0 bases, with 5 bases separating them. In DNA, the CDR3 is TGTGCCAGCAGTTACTCCCCTTTGAACACTGAAGCTTTCTTT. Residues: CASSYSPLNTEAFF.

As concerns this clone: One junction end disagrees with the germline gene, perhaps due to a read error. This chain links TRBV28 with TRBJ1-2; TRBD1 matches at 7 bases. CDR3 size: 11 residues. CDR1 and CDR2 from the germline V gene are MDHEN and SYDVKM. CDR3 DNA: TGTGCCACCTCCCCCGGGACAGAAGTCTTCTTC. Amino acid sequence: CATSPGTEVFF.

The chain links TRBV18 to TRBJ1-6, with D possibly being TRBD1 (5 bases). With 4 bases removed from V and 10 bases from J, the gap between germline ends came to 14 bases. From germline, CDR1 is KGHSH and CDR2 LQKENI. CDR3 size: 14 residues. CDR3 sequence: CASSQSGEQSPLHF. CDR3 sequence (DNA): TGTGCCAGCTCACAATCGGGGGAGCAATCACCCCTCCACTTT.

The chain carries TRBV30 and TRBJ2-1, with a possible D match to TRBD2 (6 bases). The V gene lost 5 bases and the J gene lost 0 bases, with 23 bases spanning the gap. This CDR3 has 18 amino acids. Germline CDR1 and CDR2: GTSNPN and SVGIG (reference sequence). The chain's CDR3 is CAWGRRAWDSRSYNEQFF. The CDR3 region has the DNA TGTGCCTGGGGGAGGCGGGCCTGGGACTCCCGCTCCTACAATGAGCAGTTCTTC.

The rearrangement joins TRBV28 to TRBJ1-1; maybe TRBD1 (6 bases). Trimming took off 5 bases at V and 0 bases at J, with 16 bases between the two ends. The CDR3 runs to 16 residues. The germline gives CDR1 MDHEN, CDR2 SYDVKM. CDR3 DNA sequence: TGTGCCAGCAGTGGAGGAGGGGGGTGGGTGAACACTGAAGCTTTCTTT. As protein: CASSGGGGWVNTEAFF. Together with reference TRBV28 and TRBJ1-1, the CDR3 gives the full variable domain: DVKVTQSSRYLVKRTGEKVFLECVQDMDHENMFWYRQDPGLGLRLIYFSYDVKMKEKGDIPEGYSVSREKKERFSLILESASTNQTSMYLCASSGGGGWVNTEAFFGQGTRLTVV.

The rearrangement joins TRBV12-5 to TRBJ1-3; tentative D call: TRBD1 (6 bases). Deletions cut 1 base from V and 2 bases from J, with 9 bases between. Germline V gene sequence: CDR1 LGHNT, CDR2 FRNRAP. CDR3 length: 15 amino acids. CDR3 bases: TGTGCTAGTGGTTTGGGAAAGGGGGCTGGAAACACCATATATTTT. Its translation: CASGLGKGAGNTIYF.

The sample holds one count of this clone. This CDR3 reads CASSPTTALSHEQYF. Here the CDR3 DNA reads TGTGCCAGCAGTCCTACGACGGCCCTTTCCCACGAGCAGTACTTC. The V call is TRBV9, the J call TRBJ2-7, with D uncertain. CDR1 and CDR2 (germline): SGDLS, YYNGEE. The CDR3 length is 15 residues. V was cut by 5 bases and J by 5 bases, with 20 bases left in between.

This chain connects TRBV19 to TRBJ1-1; the D gene is possibly TRBD1 (6 bases). Germline CDR1 is LNHDA and CDR2 is SQIVND (reference sequence). Deletions cut 3 bases from V and 5 bases from J, with 16 bases between. This CDR3 region has 15 residues. This chain's CDR3 is CASSILYRGHTEAFF. CDR3 nucleotides: TGTGCCAGTAGTATTTTATACCGGGGGCATACTGAAGCTTTCTTT.